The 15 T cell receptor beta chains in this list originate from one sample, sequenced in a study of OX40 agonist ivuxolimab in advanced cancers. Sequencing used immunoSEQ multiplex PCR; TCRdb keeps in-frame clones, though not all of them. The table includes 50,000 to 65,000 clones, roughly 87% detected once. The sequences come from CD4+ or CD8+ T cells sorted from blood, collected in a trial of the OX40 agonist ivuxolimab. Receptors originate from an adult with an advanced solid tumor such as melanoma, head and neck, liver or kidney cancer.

CDR3 loop: CASSDSNSPLHF. The CDR3 bases are TGTGCCAGCAGTGACAGTAATTCACCCCTCCACTTT. J is TRBJ1-6 and V is TRBV28; perhaps TRBD1 as D (5 bases). V lost 5 bases and J lost 6, with 5 bases in between. Germline-derived CDR1 and CDR2 are MDHEN and SYDVKM. This CDR3 contains 12 residues.

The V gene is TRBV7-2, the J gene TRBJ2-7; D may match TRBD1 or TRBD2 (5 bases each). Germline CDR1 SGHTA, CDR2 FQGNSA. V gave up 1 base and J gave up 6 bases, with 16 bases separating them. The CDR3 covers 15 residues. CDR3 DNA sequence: TGTGCCAGCAGCTTAGTTTCCGGGGAAGGGGCCGAGCAGTACTTC. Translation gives CASSLVSGEGAEQYF.

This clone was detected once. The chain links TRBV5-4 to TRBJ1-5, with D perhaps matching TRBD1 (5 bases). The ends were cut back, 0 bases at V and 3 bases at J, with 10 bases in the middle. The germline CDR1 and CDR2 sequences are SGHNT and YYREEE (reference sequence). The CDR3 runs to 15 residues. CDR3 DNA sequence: TGTGCCAGCAGCTTGGCATTGGGGCCCAATCAGCCCCAGCATTTT. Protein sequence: CASSLALGPNQPQHF. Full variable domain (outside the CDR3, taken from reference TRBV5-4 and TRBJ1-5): ETGVTQSPTHLIKTRGQQVTLRCSSQSGHNTVSWYQQALGQGPQFIFQYYREEENGRGNFPPRFSGLQFPNYSSELNVNALELDDSALYLCASSLALGPNQPQHFGDGTRLSIL.

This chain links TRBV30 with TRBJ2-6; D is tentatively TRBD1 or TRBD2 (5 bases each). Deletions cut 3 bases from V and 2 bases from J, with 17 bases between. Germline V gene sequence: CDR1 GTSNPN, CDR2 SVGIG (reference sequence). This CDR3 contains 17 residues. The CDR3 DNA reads TGTGCCTGGAGGCACTGGGACGGGGTTCCTGGGGCCAACGTCCTGACTTTC. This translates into CAWRHWDGVPGANVLTF.

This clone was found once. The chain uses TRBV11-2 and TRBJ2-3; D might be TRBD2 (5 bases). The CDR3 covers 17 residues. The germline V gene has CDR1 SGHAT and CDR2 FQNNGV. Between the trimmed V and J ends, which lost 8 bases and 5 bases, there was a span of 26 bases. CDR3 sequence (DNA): TGTGCCAGCGACCGAGGGTTCCTAGGGCGGCTCGGAGATACGCAGTATTTT. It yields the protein CASDRGFLGRLGDTQYF.

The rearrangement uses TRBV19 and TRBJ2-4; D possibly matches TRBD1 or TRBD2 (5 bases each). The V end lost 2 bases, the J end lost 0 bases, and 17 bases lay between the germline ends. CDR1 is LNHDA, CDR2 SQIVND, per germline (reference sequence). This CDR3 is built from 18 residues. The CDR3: CASSILGLAALAKNIQYF. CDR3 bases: TGTGCCAGTAGTATACTGGGGCTAGCTGCGTTAGCCAAAAACATTCAGTACTTC.

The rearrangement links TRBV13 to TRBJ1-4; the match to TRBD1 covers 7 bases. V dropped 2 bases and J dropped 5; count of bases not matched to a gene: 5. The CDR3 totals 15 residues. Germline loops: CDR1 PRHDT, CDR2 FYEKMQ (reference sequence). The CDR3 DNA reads TGTGCCAGCAGCTTAAAGGGACAGAGAAATGAAAAACTGTTTTTT. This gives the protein CASSLKGQRNEKLFF.

The CDR3 sequence is CASSAHGGAWGYTF. DNA of the CDR3: TGTGCCAGCAGCGCCCACGGGGGCGCGTGGGGCTACACCTTC. This chain uses TRBV7-2 with TRBJ1-2; D is perhaps TRBD1 (6 bases). This CDR3 region has 14 residues. Germline CDR1 is SGHTA and CDR2 is FQGNSA. The V end lost 5 bases, the J end lost 8 bases, and 18 bases lay between the germline ends.

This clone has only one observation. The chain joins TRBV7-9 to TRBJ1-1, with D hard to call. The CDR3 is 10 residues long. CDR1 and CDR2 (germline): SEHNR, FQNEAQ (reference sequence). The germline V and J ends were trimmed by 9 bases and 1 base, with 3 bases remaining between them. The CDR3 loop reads CASTNTEAFF. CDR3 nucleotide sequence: TGTGCCAGTACGAACACTGAAGCTTTCTTT.

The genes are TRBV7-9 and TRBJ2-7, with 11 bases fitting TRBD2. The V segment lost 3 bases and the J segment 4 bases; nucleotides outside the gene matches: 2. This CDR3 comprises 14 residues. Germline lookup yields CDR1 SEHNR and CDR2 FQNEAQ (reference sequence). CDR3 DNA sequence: TGTGCCAGCAGCTTGACTAGCGGGGTTTACGAGCAGTACTTC. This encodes CASSLTSGVYEQYF.

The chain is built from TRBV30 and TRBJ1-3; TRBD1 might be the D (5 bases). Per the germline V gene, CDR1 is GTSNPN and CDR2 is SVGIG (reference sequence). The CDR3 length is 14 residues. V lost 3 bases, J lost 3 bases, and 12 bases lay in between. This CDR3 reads CAWSYRGGGNTIYF. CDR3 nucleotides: TGTGCCTGGAGCTACCGGGGGGGTGGAAACACCATATATTTT.

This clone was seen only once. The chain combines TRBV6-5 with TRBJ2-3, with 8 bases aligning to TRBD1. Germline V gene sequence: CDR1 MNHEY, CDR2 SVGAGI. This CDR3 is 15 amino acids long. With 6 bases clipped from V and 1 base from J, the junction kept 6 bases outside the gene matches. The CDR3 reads CASRNLQGGTDTQYF. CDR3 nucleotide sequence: TGTGCCAGCAGAAATCTACAGGGGGGCACAGATACGCAGTATTTT.

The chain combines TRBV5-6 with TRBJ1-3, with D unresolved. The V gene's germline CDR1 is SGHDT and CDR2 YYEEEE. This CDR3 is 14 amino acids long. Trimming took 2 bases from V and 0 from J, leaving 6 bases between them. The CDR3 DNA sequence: TGTGCCAGCAGCTTTGGCTCCTCTGGAAACACCATATATTTT. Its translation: CASSFGSSGNTIYF.

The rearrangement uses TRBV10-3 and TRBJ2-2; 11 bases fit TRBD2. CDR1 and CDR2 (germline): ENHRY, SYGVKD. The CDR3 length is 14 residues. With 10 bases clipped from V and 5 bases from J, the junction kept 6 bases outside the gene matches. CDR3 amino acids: CATRTSGSTGELFF. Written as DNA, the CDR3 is TGTGCCACCCGGACTAGCGGGTCTACCGGGGAGCTGTTTTTT.

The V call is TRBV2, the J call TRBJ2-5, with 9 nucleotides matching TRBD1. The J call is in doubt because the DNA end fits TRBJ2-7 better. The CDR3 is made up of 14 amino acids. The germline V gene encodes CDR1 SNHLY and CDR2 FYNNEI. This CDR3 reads CASIDRGSSYEQYF. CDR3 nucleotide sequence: TGTGCCAGCATCGACAGGGGGAGCTCCTACGAGCAGTACTTC.